This T cell receptor (beta chain) was captured by sequencing in a study of blood T cells in healthy people across ages. This clonotype was observed a few times. Germline V CDR1 and CDR2: MNHEY, SMNVEV (reference sequence). The CDR3 has 14 residues. With V trimmed by 0 bases and J by 6 bases, 3 bases remained unmatched. A J-beta primer mix and a sample-barcoded 5' primer were used in a second PCR of about 7 to 12 cycles. TCRdb re-called the 5' RACE reads with MiXCR, one entry per CDR3 protein. The data hold nearly 800,000 distinct CDR3 sequences, with around a quarter observed a single time. The same data also went into a second study, on T cells of mothers and their children.

This receptor was identified in a boy aged 5-17 years in good health. V is TRBV27 and J is TRBJ1-2, with 8 nucleotides matching TRBD1. Sequenced input: blood. CDR3 amino acids: CASSLSGQGNGYTF. In DNA, the CDR3 is TGTGCCAGCAGTTTATCCGGACAGGGAAATGGCTACACCTTC.